These 23 T cell receptor beta chains share one sample of origin, sequenced in a study of shared clonotypes between healthy human individuals. The data were produced by immunoSEQ multiplex PCR, yet TCRdb's version contains in-frame clones alone and is incomplete. The data contain around 940,000 clones, 76% of them singletons. Sequencing input: memory CD4+ T cells sorted from blood. Sample subset: CD45RA-negative fraction. These TCRs come from a man younger than 35 in good health.

The rearrangement joins TRBV2 to TRBJ2-5; D possibly matches TRBD1 or TRBD2 (5 bases each). This CDR3 spans 14 amino acids. Germline V gene data show CDR1 as SNHLY and CDR2 as FYNNEI. Trimming took off 6 bases at V and 5 bases at J, with 16 bases between the two ends. CDR3 DNA: TGTGCCAGCAGGGGACCAATGGACGCGGAGACCCAGTACTTC. Protein: CASRGPMDAETQYF.

The chain combines TRBV5-1 with TRBJ2-7; TRBD1 aligns across 8 bases. The trim removed 7 bases at V and 5 bases at J, leaving 11 bases unmatched. From germline, CDR1 is SGHRS and CDR2 YFSETQ. The length of the CDR3 is 14 residues. CDR3 in DNA: TGCGCCAGCGCCCGTGGACAGGGTGTCAACGAGCAGTACTTC. This sequence encodes CASARGQGVNEQYF.

The chain employs TRBV27 and TRBJ1-5, with TRBD1 matching 12 bases. The CDR3 runs 15 residues. Germline V gene lookup returns CDR1 MNHEY and CDR2 SMNVEV (reference sequence). The junction had 6 bases not matched to a gene; V was cut back by 5 bases and J by 7 bases. The CDR3 region is CASSAGQGAGQPQHF. The CDR3, as DNA: TGTGCCAGCAGTGCGGGACAGGGGGCTGGGCAGCCCCAGCATTTT.

V usage is TRBV11-2 and J usage is TRBJ2-7; tentatively, D is TRBD2 (6 bases). Deletions cut 3 bases from V and 5 bases from J, with 17 bases between. This CDR3 is built from 15 residues. CDR1 is SGHAT, CDR2 FQNNGV, per germline. CDR3 coding DNA: TGTGCCAGCAGCTTGAGGGAGGTAGCGGTCCACGAGCAGTACTTC. Protein: CASSLREVAVHEQYF.

The count of this clone is one. The gene calls are TRBV7-6 and TRBJ2-5; 7 bases line up with TRBD1. Germline CDR1 and CDR2: SGHVS and FNYEAQ. The CDR3 is 15 residues long. V shed 4 bases and J 7 bases; nucleotides not matched to a gene: 12. DNA of the CDR3: TGTGCCAGCAGCTCGGACAGGACGATAATGGGGACCCAGTACTTC. It is translated as CASSSDRTIMGTQYF.

The chain is built from TRBV5-1 and TRBJ2-3; the match to TRBD2 covers 9 bases. With 0 bases clipped from V and 5 bases from J, the junction kept 7 bases outside the gene matches. The CDR3 consists of 16 residues. Germline CDR1 is SGHRS and CDR2 is YFSETQ. This CDR3 is CASSLAAGGPGDTQYF. DNA for the CDR3: TGCGCCAGCAGCTTGGCCGCGGGAGGGCCGGGAGATACGCAGTATTTT. Complete variable domain (other parts from reference TRBV5-1 and TRBJ2-3): KAGVTQTPRYLIKTRGQQVTLSCSPISGHRSVSWYQQTPGQGLQFLFEYFSETQRNKGNFPGRFSGRQFSNSRSEMNVSTLELGDSALYLCASSLAAGGPGDTQYFGPGTRLTVL.

This clone came up many times. The rearrangement uses TRBV11-1 and TRBJ1-2; no clear D. Germline CDR1 is SGHAT and CDR2 is FQDESV (reference sequence). V lost 4 bases to trimming and J lost 8 bases, with 20 bases between them. This CDR3 contains 15 residues. The CDR3 DNA reads TGTGCCAGCAGCTACGTCACCGATAAAGTCAGGGGCTACACCTTC. Translated: CASSYVTDKVRGYTF.

This clone has only one observation. In DNA form, the CDR3 reads TGTGCCAGCAGCCAAGGAGGGTATTCACCCCTCCACTTT. It specifies CASSQGGYSPLHF. This chain links TRBV14 with TRBJ1-6; no firm D call. This CDR3 is built from 13 residues. Germline CDR1 reads SGHDN; CDR2 reads FVKESK. The V and J ends lost 1 base and 8 bases respectively, with 6 bases between them.

This sequence joins TRBV29-1 and TRBJ2-5, with D tentatively TRBD2 (5 bases). The CDR3 sequence is 12 residues long. Germline values: CDR1 SQVTM, CDR2 ANQGSEA. V was clipped by 6 bases and J by 1 base, with 9 bases between them. DNA of the CDR3: TGCAGCGTAGTAGCGACCCAAGAGACCCAGTACTTC. Protein product: CSVVATQETQYF.

This rearrangement joins TRBV19 to TRBJ2-7; D gene ambiguous. The CDR3 runs to 14 residues. In germline, CDR1 is LNHDA, CDR2 SQIVND (reference sequence). V gave up 3 bases and J gave up 2 bases, with 11 bases separating them. The CDR3 region has the DNA TGTGCCAGTAGTATCTACCACGGAACCTACGAGCAGTACTTC. Protein sequence: CASSIYHGTYEQYF.

This chain joins TRBV5-6 and TRBJ2-1; TRBD1 aligns across 10 bases. The germline V gene has CDR1 SGHDT and CDR2 YYEEEE. The CDR3 runs 16 residues. J was trimmed by 6 bases and V by 2 bases; bases with no gene match: 8. In DNA, the CDR3 is TGTGCCAGCAGCTTTCGTAGGACAGGGGGACTCAATGAGCAGTTCTTC. Its protein is CASSFRRTGGLNEQFF.

The chain has TRBV7-9 and TRBJ1-1; D is undetermined. CDR1 SEHNR and CDR2 FQNEAQ come from the germline V gene (reference sequence). Between the trimmed V and J ends, which lost 3 bases and 5 bases, there was a span of 7 bases. The CDR3 runs 12 residues. CDR3 sequence (DNA): TGTGCCAGCAGCTTTGGGTATACTGAAGCTTTCTTT. It is translated as CASSFGYTEAFF.

A note on this clone: The same CDR3 also results from other DNA sequences found in this sample. V is TRBV5-1 and J is TRBJ2-7, with D uncertain. The CDR3 extends over 14 amino acids. CDR1 is SGHRS, CDR2 YFSETQ, per germline. Trimming took off 0 bases at V and 1 base at J, with 8 bases between the two ends. The CDR3 DNA is TGCGCCAGCAGCTTGGCCGGGCAGTCCTACGAGCAGTACTTC. Its translation: CASSLAGQSYEQYF.

The genes are TRBV7-9 and TRBJ1-4; 9 bases are shared with TRBD1. V trimming: 5 bases; J trimming: 6 bases; junction bases outside the gene matches: 7. Germline assignment: CDR1 SEHNR and CDR2 FQNEAQ (reference sequence). There are 15 residues in the CDR3. The CDR3 spells CASSAPGQGHEKLFF. CDR3 coding DNA: TGTGCCAGCAGCGCACCGGGACAGGGTCATGAAAAACTGTTTTTT.

This chain joins TRBV7-8 and TRBJ2-7; 8 bases match TRBD1. The CDR3 is 15 residues long. Germline trimming cut 2 bases from V and 1 base from J; bases unmatched to any gene: 4. Germline V gene data show CDR1 as SGHVS and CDR2 as FQNEAQ. In DNA form, the CDR3 reads TGTGCCAGCAGCTTATATCAGGGGGCTTCCTACGAGCAGTACTTC. It yields the protein CASSLYQGASYEQYF.

Comments on this clone: A much larger clone is a single base away; this may be a read error. This chain uses TRBV5-1 with TRBJ2-2, with TRBD2 matching over 11 bases. V was pared by 0 bases and J by 4 bases, with 2 bases of the junction left unmatched. There are 16 residues in the CDR3. Germline CDR1 SGHRS, CDR2 YFSETQ. The CDR3 loop reads CASSLGTSGSTGELFF. In DNA form, the CDR3 reads TGCGCCAGCAGCTTGGGGACTAGCGGGTCCACCGGGGAGCTGTTTTTT.

This chain links TRBV6-1 with TRBJ1-5; possibly TRBD1 for D (5 bases). The CDR3 contains 14 residues. Germline CDR1 and CDR2: MNHNS and SASEGT. The V end lost 4 bases, the J end lost 1 base, and 8 bases lay between the germline ends. This CDR3 reads CASSAQGSNQPQHF. CDR3 DNA sequence: TGTGCCAGCAGTGCTCAGGGAAGCAATCAGCCCCAGCATTTT.

The chain couples TRBV19 to TRBJ2-3; D gene uncertain. V was trimmed by 0 bases and J by 7 bases, leaving 11 bases between them. This CDR3 has 14 amino acids. In germline, CDR1 is LNHDA, CDR2 SQIVND (reference sequence). The CDR3 bases are TGTGCCAGTAGTATAGATGCCGGTGGGAATACGCAGTATTTT. It codes for CASSIDAGGNTQYF.

There are a few counts of this clone. The V gene is TRBV6-4, the J gene TRBJ2-1, with 10 positions matching TRBD2. Losses at the gene ends were 7 bases for V and 5 bases for J; bases not matched to a gene: 14. The CDR3 has 17 amino acids. CDR1 and CDR2 from the germline V gene are MRHNA and SNTAGT. Written as DNA, the CDR3 is TGTGCCAGCACCCCACGGGCTAGCGGGAGAGAGCACAATGAGCAGTTCTTC. This sequence encodes CASTPRASGREHNEQFF.

The chain links TRBV6-6 to TRBJ1-1; no reliable D call. Germline CDR1 MNHNY, CDR2 SVGAGI (reference sequence). Trimming removed 2 bases at V and 0 bases at J, with 10 bases between. The CDR3 is made up of 15 amino acids. The CDR3 spells CASSYLGGLNTEAFF. The CDR3 coding sequence is TGTGCCAGCAGTTACCTTGGAGGGTTGAACACTGAAGCTTTCTTT.

Here the CDR3 DNA reads TGCGCCAGCAGCCAGGAACACACAGGGCTAGAGCAGTTCTTC. It is translated as CASSQEHTGLEQFF. The rearrangement uses TRBV4-3 and TRBJ2-1, with a tentative D call TRBD1 (6 bases). V was trimmed by 3 bases and J by 10 bases, leaving 16 bases between them. The CDR3 runs 14 residues. Germline CDR1 LGHNA, CDR2 YSLEER.

The rearrangement links TRBV30 to TRBJ2-1; maybe TRBD1 (6 bases). The CDR3 is made up of 14 amino acids. With 4 bases removed from V and 9 bases from J, the gap between germline ends came to 19 bases. The germline V gene encodes CDR1 GTSNPN and CDR2 SVGIG (reference sequence). The CDR3 DNA sequence: TGTGCCTGGAAGAGGGGGAGCGCGGTTATTGAGCAGTTCTTC. It is translated as CAWKRGSAVIEQFF.

The rearrangement uses TRBV30 and TRBJ2-3, with TRBD1 matching over 7 bases. Germline V gene sequence: CDR1 GTSNPN, CDR2 SVGIG (reference sequence). The CDR3 covers 15 residues. The trim removed 3 bases at V and 0 bases at J, leaving 6 bases unmatched. As DNA, the CDR3 is TGTGCCTGGAGAGGACAGGCGATTAGCACAGATACGCAGTATTTT. Protein product: CAWRGQAISTDTQYF.